This T cell receptor (beta chain) appears in the sequencing data of a study of HIV-infected children after antiretroviral therapy interruption. Study context: Samples from the continuous-treatment group were taken at weeks 0, 48 and 150.

As to treatment: PENTA 11 planned treatment interruption arm or continuous ART arm. Cryopreserved PBMC samples required at least 5 million viable cells. This clonotype has a count of ten or more. Unique molecular identifiers were included in an RNA-based 3' RACE TCR library. TCRdb re-called the 3' RACE reads with MiXCR, one entry per CDR3 protein. Of about 89,000 distinct CDR3 sequences listed, around 6.9% are singletons. Germline values: CDR1 SGHDN, CDR2 FVKESK. V was clipped by 0 bases and J by 5 bases, with 7 bases between them. The length of the CDR3 is 13 residues. Source: CD45RA+ CD4+ T cells from PBMCs, pooled from several time points, taken from a donor given antiretroviral therapy, either interrupted or continuous. The sample's subset: naive CD4+ CD45RA+ CD45RO- T cells. The receptor comes from a pool of human donors with HIV. The chain combines TRBV14 with TRBJ1-2; no reliable D call. The CDR3 DNA follows: TGTGCCAGCAGCCAAGATAGGAGATATGGCTACACCTTC. Its translation is CASSQDRRYGYTF.